This passage covers 32 T cell receptor beta chains from one sample sequenced in a study of CD8 T cells in Susac syndrome. RNA, at about 0.5 to 1 ug, was reverse transcribed with random hexamers. Each CDR3 protein gets one entry after TCRdb re-called the immunoSEQ multiplex PCR reads with MiXCR. The data show roughly 150,000 distinct CDR3 sequences, 85% to 95% seen once. The specimen was CD4+ T cells from PBMCs. The receptor set was obtained from a human donor with Susac syndrome.

The J gene is TRBJ1-2, the V gene TRBV18; D not certain. Germline V gene sequence: CDR1 KGHSH, CDR2 LQKENI. V lost 6 bases to trimming and J lost 0 bases, with 11 bases between them. The CDR3 loop spans 14 amino acids. CDR3 protein: CASSMESANYGYTF. Written as DNA, the CDR3 is TGTGCCAGCTCGATGGAATCTGCTAACTATGGCTACACCTTC.

The chain is built from TRBV11-3 and TRBJ2-7; D is undetermined. Germline lookup yields CDR1 SGHNT and CDR2 YENEEA. The CDR3 is made up of 12 amino acids. V was cut by 5 bases and J by 5 bases, with 10 bases left in between. The DNA for the CDR3 is TGTGCCAGCAGCGATAACACGGACGAGCAGTACTTC. Its translation is CASSDNTDEQYF.

J is TRBJ2-2 and V is TRBV20-1; D not certain. The CDR3 totals 17 residues. Trimming shortened V by 2 bases and J by 2 bases, and 18 bases separated the two germline ends. CDR1 and CDR2 from the germline V gene are DFQATT and SNEGSKA (reference sequence). In nucleotides, the CDR3 is TGCAGTGCTAGAAAGGGTAAAGGCGCCAGAAACACCGGGGAGCTGTTTTTT. Translated: CSARKGKGARNTGELFF.

The chain is built from TRBV7-2 and TRBJ2-7, with 9 nucleotides matching TRBD2. Germline V gives CDR1 SGHTA, CDR2 FQGNSA. After removal of 5 bases from V and 3 bases from J, the junction contained 5 bases not matched to a gene. The CDR3 is made up of 14 amino acids. CDR3 coding DNA: TGTGCCAGCAGCCCTAGCGGGGAAGTCTACGAGCAGTACTTC. Amino acid sequence: CASSPSGEVYEQYF. Full variable domain (outside the CDR3, taken from reference TRBV7-2 and TRBJ2-7): GAGVSQSPSNKVTEKGKDVELRCDPISGHTALYWYRQSLGQGLEFLIYFQGNSAPDKSGLPSDRFSAERTGGSVSTLTIQRTQQEDSAVYLCASSPSGEVYEQYFGPGTRLTVT.

The V call is TRBV9, the J call TRBJ2-5; 10 bases agree with TRBD2. Per germline, CDR1 SGDLS and CDR2 YYNGEE. This CDR3 is 18 amino acids long. V dropped 0 bases and J dropped 2; count of bases not matched to a gene: 10. CDR3 region: CASSVATSGAGGQETQYF. Here the CDR3 DNA reads TGTGCCAGCAGCGTAGCTACATCCGGAGCGGGGGGGCAAGAGACCCAGTACTTC.

The chain joins TRBV2 to TRBJ2-7, with D maybe TRBD2 (6 bases). Per the germline V gene, CDR1 is SNHLY and CDR2 is FYNNEI. This CDR3 is built from 14 residues. Trimming removed 4 bases at V and 1 base at J, with 11 bases between. The DNA of the CDR3 is TGTGCCAGCAGTGGGAGGGTAGGGTCCTACGAGCAGTACTTC. Its protein is CASSGRVGSYEQYF.

A single count supports this clonotype. The gene calls are TRBV7-9 and TRBJ1-2, with 7 bases matching TRBD1. The ends lost 7 bases at V and 6 bases at J; junction bases unmatched: 8. This CDR3 has 13 amino acids. The germline V gene has CDR1 SEHNR and CDR2 FQNEAQ (reference sequence). The CDR3 sequence is CASIAGTDDGYTF. CDR3 nucleotide sequence: TGTGCCAGCATAGCCGGGACAGACGATGGCTACACCTTC.

This chain uses TRBV7-2 with TRBJ2-1, with TRBD2 as a possible D gene (6 bases). The CDR3 length is 14 residues. The V and J ends lost 6 bases and 5 bases respectively, with 14 bases between them. The V gene's germline CDR1 is SGHTA and CDR2 FQGNSA. The CDR3 coding sequence is TGTGCCAGCAGTAGGGCTAGCGTCAACAATGAGCAGTTCTTC. Residues: CASSRASVNNEQFF. Filled out from reference TRBV7-2 and TRBJ2-1, the complete variable domain reads GAGVSQSPSNKVTEKGKDVELRCDPISGHTALYWYRQSLGQGLEFLIYFQGNSAPDKSGLPSDRFSAERTGGSVSTLTIQRTQQEDSAVYLCASSRASVNNEQFFGPGTRLTVL.

This chain links TRBV6-6 with TRBJ2-7; the D gene is possibly TRBD1 (7 bases). Germline CDR1 reads MNHNY; CDR2 reads SVGAGI (reference sequence). CDR3 length equals 15 residues. With 6 bases removed from V and 6 bases from J, the gap between germline ends came to 21 bases. CDR3 sequence reads: CASSDGQDYLSEQYF. The CDR3 DNA follows: TGTGCCAGCAGCGACGGACAGGACTATCTAAGCGAGCAGTACTTC.

J is TRBJ2-1 and V is TRBV6-5, with no clear D. Looked up from germline, CDR1 is MNHEY and CDR2 is SVGAGI. V was shortened by 0 bases and J by 9 bases, with 6 bases between the two germline ends. The CDR3 consists of 12 residues. The CDR3: CASSYSGGEQFF. CDR3 nucleotides: TGTGCCAGCAGTTACTCCGGCGGTGAGCAGTTCTTC.

The V gene is TRBV20-1, the J gene TRBJ2-5, with 11 bases fitting TRBD1. The CDR3 contains 14 residues. V shed 7 bases, J shed 5 bases, and the junction held 9 bases outside the gene matches. Germline loops: CDR1 DFQATT, CDR2 SNEGSKA (reference sequence). CDR3: CSVQGTGGRETQYF. DNA for the CDR3: TGCAGTGTGCAGGGGACAGGGGGAAGGGAGACCCAGTACTTC.

V usage is TRBV5-6 and J usage is TRBJ2-7; possibly TRBD2 for D (6 bases). CDR1 is SGHDT, CDR2 YYEEEE, per germline. V gave up 7 bases and J gave up 2 bases, with 10 bases separating them. The length of the CDR3 is 12 residues. The CDR3 region is CASAGSAYEQYF. CDR3 nucleotide sequence: TGTGCCAGCGCCGGGAGCGCCTACGAGCAGTACTTC.

The chain uses TRBV9 and TRBJ2-5; D not resolved. This CDR3 comprises 13 residues. V lost 0 bases to trimming and J lost 5 bases, with 8 bases between them. CDR1 and CDR2 (germline): SGDLS, YYNGEE. CDR3 DNA sequence: TGTGCCAGCAGCGTAGACTCCTGGGAGACCCAGTACTTC. Its translation: CASSVDSWETQYF.

The chain couples TRBV20-1 to TRBJ2-5; the D is unclear. Germline assignment: CDR1 DFQATT and CDR2 SNEGSKA (reference sequence). Trimming cost V 5 bases and J 0 bases, with 10 bases left between them. This CDR3 spans 13 amino acids. The CDR3 bases are TGCAGTGCTGAAGGCCGAGACCAAGAGACCCAGTACTTC. It specifies CSAEGRDQETQYF.

CDR3 region: CASNPGQRSEKLFF. CDR3 in DNA: TGTGCCAGCAACCCGGGACAGAGGAGTGAAAAACTGTTTTTT. The chain combines TRBV11-2 with TRBJ1-4, with 7 bases lining up with TRBD1. Germline V gene lookup returns CDR1 SGHAT and CDR2 FQNNGV. The CDR3 extends over 14 amino acids. Trimming cost V 7 bases and J 7 bases; bases outside gene matches: 9.

DNA for the CDR3: TGTGCCAGCAGCCGGGGGCCGACATTCGTAACTGAAGCTTTCTTT. It encodes CASSRGPTFVTEAFF. The rearrangement joins TRBV5-6 to TRBJ1-1; a weak D match, TRBD1 (6 bases). Germline lookup yields CDR1 SGHDT and CDR2 YYEEEE. Trimming shortened V by 4 bases and J by 5 bases, and 18 bases separated the two germline ends. The CDR3 consists of 15 residues. The full variable domain, completed using reference TRBV5-6 and TRBJ1-1, is DAGVTQSPTHLIKTRGQQVTLRCSPKSGHDTVSWYQQALGQGPQFIFQYYEEEERQRGNFPDRFSGHQFPNYSSELNVNALLLGDSALYLCASSRGPTFVTEAFFGQGTRLTVV.

V usage is TRBV3-1 and J usage is TRBJ1-2; D remains unclear. The CDR3 covers 13 residues. The V gene lost 4 bases and the J gene lost 0 bases, with 6 bases spanning the gap. The germline gives CDR1 LGHDT, CDR2 YNNKEL (reference sequence). CDR3 in DNA: TGTGCCAGCAGCCCTAGAGCTAACTATGGCTACACCTTC. This encodes CASSPRANYGYTF.

CDR3 nucleotides: TGTGCCAGCAGTTTAAGGGAGGAGGAGACCCAGTACTTC. Translation gives CASSLREEETQYF. The chain carries TRBV12-3 or TRBV12-4 and TRBJ2-5; maybe TRBD2 (6 bases). The CDR3 runs to 13 residues. V was shortened by 2 bases and J by 5 bases, with 9 bases between the two germline ends.

The CDR3 DNA is TGCGCCAGCAGCTGGGGACAGTTACAAGAGACCCAGTACTTC. Amino acids: CASSWGQLQETQYF. V is TRBV5-1 and J is TRBJ2-5; 7 bases align to TRBD1. This CDR3 comprises 14 residues. With 3 bases clipped from V and 2 bases from J, the junction kept 4 bases outside the gene matches. The germline V gene has CDR1 SGHRS and CDR2 YFSETQ.

The chain uses TRBV12-3 or TRBV12-4 and TRBJ2-1; unclear D gene. V lost 8 bases to trimming and J lost 8 bases, with 10 bases between them. CDR3 length equals 11 residues. The CDR3: CASGGWDEQFF. CDR3 bases: TGTGCCAGCGGTGGGTGGGATGAGCAGTTCTTC.

This clonotype came up once. The rearrangement joins TRBV7-9 to TRBJ2-1, with a tentative D call TRBD2 (5 bases). This CDR3 is 15 amino acids long. Germline values: CDR1 SEHNR, CDR2 FQNEAQ (reference sequence). With 0 bases removed from V and 8 bases from J, the gap between germline ends came to 14 bases. The chain's CDR3 is CASSLALIGDDEQFF. CDR3 in DNA: TGTGCCAGCAGCTTAGCGCTTATCGGGGATGATGAGCAGTTCTTC.

This clonotype was seen once. The genes are TRBV20-1 and TRBJ2-1, with D uncertain. Germline V gene sequence: CDR1 DFQATT, CDR2 SNEGSKA (reference sequence). V was cut by 5 bases and J by 0 bases, with 11 bases left in between. The CDR3 extends over 14 amino acids. CDR3 amino acids: CSASLLSSYNEQFF. As DNA, the CDR3 is TGCAGTGCTTCCCTTCTCAGCTCCTACAATGAGCAGTTCTTC.

CDR3 nucleotide sequence: TGTGCCAGCAGTGGAGGGATAGAGGGCTACACCTTC. Translation: CASSGGIEGYTF. This chain uses TRBV27 with TRBJ1-2; no firm D call. Trimming stripped 5 bases from V and 8 bases from J, with 12 bases between. This CDR3 contains 12 residues. In germline, CDR1 is MNHEY, CDR2 SMNVEV (reference sequence).

The chain uses TRBV5-1 and TRBJ1-1; D is ambiguous. Trimming stripped 1 base from V and 2 bases from J, with 6 bases between. This CDR3 has 13 amino acids. Germline values: CDR1 SGHRS, CDR2 YFSETQ. The CDR3 DNA reads as TGCGCCAGCAGCTTGAGCTTCAACACTGAAGCTTTCTTT. As protein: CASSLSFNTEAFF.

V and J are TRBV20-1 and TRBJ2-1; D unresolved. The V gene's germline CDR1 is DFQATT and CDR2 SNEGSKA (reference sequence). The CDR3 has 14 residues. V dropped 6 bases and J dropped 0 bases, with 12 bases sitting between them. The CDR3 protein is CSAVGGSSYNEQFF. CDR3 in DNA: TGCAGTGCCGTGGGCGGTAGCTCCTACAATGAGCAGTTCTTC.

The genes are TRBV6-5 and TRBJ2-6; maybe TRBD1 (5 bases). Deletions cut 1 base from V and 4 bases from J, with 14 bases between. The CDR3 totals 17 residues. The germline V gene encodes CDR1 MNHEY and CDR2 SVGAGI. CDR3 nucleotides: TGTGCCAGCAGTTACTGGCAGGGTGCACAAGGGGCCAACGTCCTGACTTTC. Its translation: CASSYWQGAQGANVLTF.

V is TRBV20-1 and J is TRBJ1-5, with unresolved D. V shed 6 bases and J shed 5 bases, with 11 bases lying between them. The germline CDR1 and CDR2 sequences are DFQATT and SNEGSKA (reference sequence). The CDR3 runs to 12 residues. The CDR3 DNA sequence: TGCAGTGCAGGGCGGAGGGATCAGCCCCAGCATTTT. It yields the protein CSAGRRDQPQHF.

V usage is TRBV5-1 and J usage is TRBJ1-2, with TRBD1 identical over 10 bases. The junction had 1 base not matched to a gene; V was cut back by 0 bases and J by 2 bases. The CDR3 covers 15 residues. Germline-derived CDR1 and CDR2 are SGHRS and YFSETQ. The CDR3 region has the DNA TGCGCCAGCAGCTTGGGGGACAGGGGAAACTATGGCTACACCTTC. It encodes CASSLGDRGNYGYTF.

With regard to this clonotype: A junction end diverges from the germline sequence, so it may reflect a read error. The gene calls are TRBV7-2 and TRBJ1-5, with 7 bases lining up with TRBD1. The CDR3 contains 13 residues. Germline CDR1 reads SGHTA; CDR2 reads FQGNSA. CDR3 in amino acids: CASSLGRTGDPAF. The CDR3 DNA follows: TGTGCCAGCAGCTTAGGGAGGACAGGTGACCCGGCATTT.

The rearrangement uses TRBV7-9 and TRBJ2-3; D not resolved. CDR3 size: 14 residues. Deletions cut 1 base from V and 4 bases from J, with 9 bases between. The germline V gene has CDR1 SEHNR and CDR2 FQNEAQ (reference sequence). The CDR3 region is CASSLGSVPDTQYF. DNA for the CDR3: TGTGCCAGCAGCTTAGGCAGTGTTCCAGATACGCAGTATTTT. Full variable domain (remainder filled in from reference TRBV7-9 and TRBJ2-3): DTGVSQNPRHKITKRGQNVTFRCDPISEHNRLYWYRQTLGQGPEFLTYFQNEAQLEKSRLLSDRFSAERPKGSFSTLEIQRTEQGDSAMYLCASSLGSVPDTQYFGPGTRLTVL.

V gene TRBV5-6 combines with J gene TRBJ1-1, with D possibly matching TRBD1 (5 bases). CDR1 and CDR2 from the germline V gene are SGHDT and YYEEEE. The CDR3 totals 14 residues. V dropped 1 base and J dropped 4 bases, with 11 bases sitting between them. CDR3 in amino acids: CASSLYQGGTEAFF. CDR3 DNA: TGTGCCAGCAGCTTGTATCAGGGAGGCACTGAAGCTTTCTTT.

The rearrangement links TRBV23-1 to TRBJ1-5; D not resolved. TRBV23-1 carries the ORF label, with uncertain function. The ends were cut back, 3 bases at V and 0 bases at J, with 12 bases in the middle. This CDR3 is built from 16 residues. Here the CDR3 reads CASSHGREYSNQPQHF. The CDR3, as DNA: TGCGCCAGCAGTCATGGACGCGAATATAGCAATCAGCCCCAGCATTTT.